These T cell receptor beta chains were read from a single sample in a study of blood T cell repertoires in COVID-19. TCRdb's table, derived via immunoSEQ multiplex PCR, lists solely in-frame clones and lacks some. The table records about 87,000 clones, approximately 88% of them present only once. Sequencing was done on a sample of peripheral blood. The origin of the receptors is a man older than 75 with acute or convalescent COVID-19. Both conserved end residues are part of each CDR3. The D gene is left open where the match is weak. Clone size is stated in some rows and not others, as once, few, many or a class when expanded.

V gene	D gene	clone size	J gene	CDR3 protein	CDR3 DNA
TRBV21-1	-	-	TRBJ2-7	CASSKRSRLAGINSYEQYF	TGTGCCAGCAGCAAAAGGTCGCGACTAGCGGGGATCAACTCCTACGAGCAGTACTTC
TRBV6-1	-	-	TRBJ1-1	CASSEADSPNTEAFF	TGTGCCAGCAGTGAAGCTGACAGTCCGAACACTGAAGCTTTCTTT
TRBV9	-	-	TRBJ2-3	CASSVLGFPTSTDTQYF	TGTGCCAGCAGCGTACTGGGGTTCCCCACTAGCACAGATACACAGTATTTT
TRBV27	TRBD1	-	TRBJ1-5	CASSPIRGQTPDLPNQPQHF	TGTGCCAGCAGTCCCATACGGGGACAGACCCCCGATTTACCCAATCAGCCCCAGCATTTT
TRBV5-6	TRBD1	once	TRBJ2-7	CASRTRGGTGRSYEQYF	TGTGCCAGCAGGACCCGAGGGGGGACAGGCCGCTCCTACGAGCAGTACTTC
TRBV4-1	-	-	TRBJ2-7	CASSQGIAASYEQYF	TGCGCCAGCAGCCAAGGAATAGCGGCATCCTACGAGCAGTACTTC
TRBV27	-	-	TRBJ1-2	CASSPLQGGSSYGYTF	TGTGCCAGCAGTCCACTACAGGGAGGGAGTAGCTATGGCTACACCTTC
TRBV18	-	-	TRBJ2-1	CASSSGGKTYNEQFF	TGTGCCAGCTCCTCCGGGGGTAAAACCTACAATGAGCAGTTCTTC
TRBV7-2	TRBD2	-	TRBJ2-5	CASSGRTSGRTYQETQYF	TGTGCCAGCAGCGGACGGACTAGCGGCCGTACTTATCAAGAGACCCAGTACTTC
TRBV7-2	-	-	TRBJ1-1	CASALLGTTNTEAFF	TGTGCCAGCGCACTTCTTGGGACAACGAACACTGAAGCTTTCTTT
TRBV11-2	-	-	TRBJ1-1	CASSPLTPYLRTEAFF	TGTGCCAGCAGCCCGCTTACCCCCTACCTACGGACTGAAGCTTTCTTT
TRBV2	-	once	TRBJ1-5	CASRGGQGGNQPQHF	TGTGCCAGCAGGGGAGGGCAGGGAGGCAATCAGCCCCAGCATTTT
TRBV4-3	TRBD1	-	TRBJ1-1	CASSTRSQGATEAFF	TGCGCCAGCAGCACCCGGTCCCAGGGGGCCACTGAAGCTTTCTTT
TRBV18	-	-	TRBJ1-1	CASSPSAGKTEAFF	TGTGCCAGCTCACCTTCCGCAGGGAAAACTGAAGCTTTCTTT
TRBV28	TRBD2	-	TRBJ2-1	CASSLSAGGGYNEQFF	TGTGCCAGCAGTTTATCAGCGGGAGGCGGCTACAATGAGCAGTTCTTC
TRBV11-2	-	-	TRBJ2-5	CASSSQGTQYF	TGTGCCAGCAGCTCGCAGGGCACCCAGTACTTC
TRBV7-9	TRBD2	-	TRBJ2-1	CASSLTRQRGGLEQFF	TGTGCCAGCAGCTTAACCCGCCAGCGGGGCGGTTTGGAGCAGTTCTTC
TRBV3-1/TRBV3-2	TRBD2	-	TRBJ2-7	CASSQGVLADYEQYF	TGTGCCAGCAGCCAAGGGGTACTAGCGGACTACGAGCAGTACTTC
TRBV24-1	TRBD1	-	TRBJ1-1	CATSDFNRDSMNTEAFF	TGTGCCACCAGTGATTTTAACCGGGACAGCATGAACACTGAAGCTTTCTTT
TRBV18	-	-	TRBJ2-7	CASSATTGSSYEQYF	TGTGCCAGCTCAGCGACCACAGGGTCCTCCTACGAGCAGTACTTC
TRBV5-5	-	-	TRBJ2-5	CASSLPAGQETQYF	TGTGCCAGCAGCTTGCCCGCGGGCCAAGAGACCCAGTACTTC
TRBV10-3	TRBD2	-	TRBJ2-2	CAIRGLASTGELFF	TGTGCCATCAGGGGACTAGCTAGCACCGGGGAGCTGTTTTTT
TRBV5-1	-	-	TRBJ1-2	CASSLRTDSGYTF	TGCGCCAGCAGCTTAAGAACCGACAGTGGCTACACCTTC
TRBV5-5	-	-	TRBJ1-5	CASSLVGEYSNQPQHF	TGTGCCAGCAGCTTGGTTGGGGAGTATAGCAATCAGCCCCAGCATTTT
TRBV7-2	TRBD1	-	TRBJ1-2	CASSRDRGLGYTF	TGTGCCAGCAGCCGGGACAGGGGATTGGGCTACACCTTC
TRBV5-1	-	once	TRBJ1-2	CASSLERGNFGYTF	TGCGCCAGCAGCTTGGAACGGGGGAATTTTGGCTACACCTTC
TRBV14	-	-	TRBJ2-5	CASSYDRTQYF	TGTGCCAGCAGCTATGACAGGACCCAGTACTTC
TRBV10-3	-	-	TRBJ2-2	CAISNYTGELFF	TGTGCCATCAGTAACTACACCGGGGAGCTGTTTTTT
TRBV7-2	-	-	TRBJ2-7	CASSSAGTYEQYF	TGTGCCAGCAGCTCAGCCGGGACCTACGAGCAGTACTTC
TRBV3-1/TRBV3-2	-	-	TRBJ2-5	CASSQGRAETQYF	TGTGCCAGCAGCCAAGGCAGGGCCGAGACCCAGTACTTC
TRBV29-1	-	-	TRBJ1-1	CSVSITTGNTEAFF	TGCAGCGTAAGCATCACGACAGGGAACACTGAAGCTTTCTTT
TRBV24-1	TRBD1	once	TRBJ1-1	CATSDARDSEAFF	TGTGCCACCAGTGATGCCCGGGACAGCGAAGCTTTCTTT
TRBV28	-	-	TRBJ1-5	CASMGLGYQPQHF	TGTGCCAGCATGGGTCTGGGCTATCAGCCCCAGCATTTT
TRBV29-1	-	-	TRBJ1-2	CSVLYPGDSYGYTF	TGCAGCGTCCTCTACCCTGGAGATAGCTATGGCTACACCTTC
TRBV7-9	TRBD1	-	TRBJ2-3	CASSGLKGASTDTQYF	TGTGCCAGCAGCGGCCTGAAGGGGGCGAGCACAGATACGCAGTATTTT
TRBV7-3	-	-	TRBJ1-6	CASSLGAAFGSPLHF	TGTGCCAGCAGCTTAGGGGCAGCTTTTGGTTCACCCCTCCACTTT
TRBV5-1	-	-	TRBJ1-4	CASSFRPGIGEKLFF	TGCGCCAGCAGCTTCCGACCAGGGATAGGGGAAAAACTGTTTTTT
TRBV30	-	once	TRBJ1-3	CASSRDNSGNTIYF	TGTGCCTCCTCGAGAGACAACTCTGGAAACACCATATATTTT
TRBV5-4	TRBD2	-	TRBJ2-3	CASSDQRGRSGTQYF	TGTGCCAGCAGTGATCAGCGGGGACGATCGGGTACGCAGTATTTT
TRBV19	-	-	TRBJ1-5	CASSMSRNQPQHF	TGTGCCAGTAGTATGTCGCGGAATCAGCCCCAGCATTTT
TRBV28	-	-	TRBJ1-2	CAVTQWNYGYTF	TGTGCCGTTACACAGTGGAACTATGGCTACACCTTC
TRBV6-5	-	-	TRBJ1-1	CASSWRQAGTEAFF	TGTGCCAGCAGCTGGCGGCAGGCGGGCACTGAAGCTTTCTTT
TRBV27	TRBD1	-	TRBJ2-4	CASSFSAGGKNIQYF	TGTGCCAGCAGTTTCTCTGCAGGGGGCAAGAACATTCAGTACTTC
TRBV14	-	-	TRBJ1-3	CASRSRQVSSGNTIYF	TGTGCCAGCCGGTCTCGACAGGTGAGCTCTGGAAACACCATATATTTT
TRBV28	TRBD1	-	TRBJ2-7	CASNPSDRDSYEQYF	TGTGCCAGCAATCCATCCGACAGGGACTCCTACGAGCAGTACTTC
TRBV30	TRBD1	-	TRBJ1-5	CAWSVPTGAGNQPQHF	TGTGCCTGGAGTGTTCCCACAGGGGCCGGCAATCAGCCCCAGCATTTT
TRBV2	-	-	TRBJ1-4	CASSEFLRGEKLFF	TGTGCCAGCAGTGAATTCTTGAGAGGTGAAAAACTGTTTTTT
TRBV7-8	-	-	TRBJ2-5	CASSPRGQYQETQYF	TGTGCCAGCAGCCCACGTGGACAGTACCAAGAGACCCAGTACTTC